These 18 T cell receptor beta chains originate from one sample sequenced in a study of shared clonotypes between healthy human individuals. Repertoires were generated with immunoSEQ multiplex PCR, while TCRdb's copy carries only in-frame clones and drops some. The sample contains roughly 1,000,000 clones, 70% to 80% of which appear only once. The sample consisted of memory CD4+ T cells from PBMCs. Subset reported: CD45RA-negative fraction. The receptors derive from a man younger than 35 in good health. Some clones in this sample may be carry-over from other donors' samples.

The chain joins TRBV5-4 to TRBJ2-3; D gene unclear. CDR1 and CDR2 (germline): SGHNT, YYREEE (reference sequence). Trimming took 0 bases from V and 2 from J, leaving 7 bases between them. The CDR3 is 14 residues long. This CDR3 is CASSLARDTDTQYF. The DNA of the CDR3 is TGTGCCAGCAGCTTGGCACGTGACACAGATACGCAGTATTTT.

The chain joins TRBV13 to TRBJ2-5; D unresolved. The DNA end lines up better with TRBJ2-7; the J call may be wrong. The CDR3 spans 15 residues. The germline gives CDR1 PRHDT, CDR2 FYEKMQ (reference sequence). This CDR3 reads CASSLGGSTYYEQYF. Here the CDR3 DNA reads TGTGCCAGCAGCTTAGGGGGGTCCACCTACTACGAGCAGTACTTC.

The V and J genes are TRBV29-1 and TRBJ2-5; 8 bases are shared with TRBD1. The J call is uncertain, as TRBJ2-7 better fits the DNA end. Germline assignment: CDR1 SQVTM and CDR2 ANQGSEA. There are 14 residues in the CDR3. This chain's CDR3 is CSVELGQGAYEQYF. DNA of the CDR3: TGCAGCGTTGAACTAGGACAGGGTGCGTACGAGCAGTACTTC.

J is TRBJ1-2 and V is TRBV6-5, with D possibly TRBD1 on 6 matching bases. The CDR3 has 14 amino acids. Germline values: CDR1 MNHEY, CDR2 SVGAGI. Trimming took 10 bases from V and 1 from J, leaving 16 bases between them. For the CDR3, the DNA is TGTGCCACCTCTGGTCGGACAGTTAACTATGGCTACACCTTC. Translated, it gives CATSGRTVNYGYTF.

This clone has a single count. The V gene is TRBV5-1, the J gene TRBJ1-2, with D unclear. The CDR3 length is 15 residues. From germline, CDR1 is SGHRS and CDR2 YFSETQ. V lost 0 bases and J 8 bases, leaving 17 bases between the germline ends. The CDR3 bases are TGCGCCAGCAGCTTGGATACTGTGAGGGCGCGAGGCTACACCTTC. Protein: CASSLDTVRARGYTF.

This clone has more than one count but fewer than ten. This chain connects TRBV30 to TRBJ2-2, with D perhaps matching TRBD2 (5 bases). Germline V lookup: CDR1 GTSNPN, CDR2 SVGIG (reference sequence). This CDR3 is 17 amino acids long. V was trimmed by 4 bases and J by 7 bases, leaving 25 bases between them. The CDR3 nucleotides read TGTGCCTGGACTACCGCCCGGACTCGGATCCCAAGCGGGGAGCTGTTTTTT. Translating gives CAWTTARTRIPSGELFF.

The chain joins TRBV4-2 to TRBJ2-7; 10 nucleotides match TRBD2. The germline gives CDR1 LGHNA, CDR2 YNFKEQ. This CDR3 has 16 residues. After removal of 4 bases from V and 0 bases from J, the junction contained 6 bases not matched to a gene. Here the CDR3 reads CASSRGLAESSYEQYF. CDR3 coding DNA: TGTGCCAGCAGCCGAGGACTAGCGGAGAGCTCCTACGAGCAGTACTTC.

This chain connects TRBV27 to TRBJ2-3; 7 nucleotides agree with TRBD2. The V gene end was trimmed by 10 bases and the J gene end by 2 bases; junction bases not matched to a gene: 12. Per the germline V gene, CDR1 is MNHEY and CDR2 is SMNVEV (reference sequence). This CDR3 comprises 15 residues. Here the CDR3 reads CATTPGLGYTDTQYF. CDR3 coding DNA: TGTGCCACCACGCCCGGACTAGGGTACACAGATACGCAGTATTTT.

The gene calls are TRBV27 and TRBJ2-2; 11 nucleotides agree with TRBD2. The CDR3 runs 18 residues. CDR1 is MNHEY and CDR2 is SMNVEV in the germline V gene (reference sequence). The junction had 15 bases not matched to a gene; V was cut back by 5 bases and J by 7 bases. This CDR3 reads CASSPSQLAGVSSGELFF. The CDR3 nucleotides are TGTGCCAGCAGTCCGTCTCAACTAGCGGGAGTCTCTAGCGGGGAGCTGTTTTTT.

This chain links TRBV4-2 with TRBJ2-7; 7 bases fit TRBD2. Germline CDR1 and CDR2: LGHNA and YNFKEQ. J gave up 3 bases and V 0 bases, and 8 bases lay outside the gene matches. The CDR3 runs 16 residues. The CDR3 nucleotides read TGTGCCAGCAGCCAAGATAGGCTAGCGGTTTTCTACGAGCAGTACTTC. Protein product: CASSQDRLAVFYEQYF.

The CDR3 region is CASSQEPSRTTFGAQYF. CDR3 in DNA: TGTGCCAGCAGCCAAGAACCGTCCCGGACTACCTTTGGGGCCCAGTACTTC. The genes are TRBV4-2 and TRBJ2-5; a weak D match, TRBD2 (6 bases). Per germline, CDR1 LGHNA and CDR2 YNFKEQ. V was clipped by 0 bases and J by 9 bases, with 23 bases between them. CDR3 length equals 17 residues.

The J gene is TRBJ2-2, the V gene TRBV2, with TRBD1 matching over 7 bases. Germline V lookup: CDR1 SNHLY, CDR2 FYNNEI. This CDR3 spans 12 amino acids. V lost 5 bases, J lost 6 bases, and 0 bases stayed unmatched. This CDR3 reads CASSQGAGELFF. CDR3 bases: TGTGCCAGCAGTCAGGGGGCCGGGGAGCTGTTTTTT. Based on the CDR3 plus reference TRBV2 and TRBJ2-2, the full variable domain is EPEVTQTPSHQVTQMGQEVILRCVPISNHLYFYWYRQILGQKVEFLVSFYNNEISEKSEIFDDQFSVERPDGSNFTLKIRSTKLEDSAMYFCASSQGAGELFFGEGSRLTVL.

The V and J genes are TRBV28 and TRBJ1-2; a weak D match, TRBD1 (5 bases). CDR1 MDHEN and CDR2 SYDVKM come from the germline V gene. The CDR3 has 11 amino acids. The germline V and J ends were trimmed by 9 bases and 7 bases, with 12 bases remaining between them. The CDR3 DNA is TGTGCCAGTCAGCGGGGCTCTGGCTACACCTTC. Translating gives CASQRGSGYTF.

The CDR3 DNA follows: TGTGCCAGCAGCGTAGCTTGGTCCACGAGAGAAGGCGAGCAGTACTTC. Protein sequence: CASSVAWSTREGEQYF. The chain couples TRBV9 to TRBJ2-7; D unclear. The CDR3 is 16 residues long. The germline CDR1 and CDR2 sequences are SGDLS and YYNGEE. V was trimmed by 0 bases and J by 6 bases, leaving 19 bases between them.

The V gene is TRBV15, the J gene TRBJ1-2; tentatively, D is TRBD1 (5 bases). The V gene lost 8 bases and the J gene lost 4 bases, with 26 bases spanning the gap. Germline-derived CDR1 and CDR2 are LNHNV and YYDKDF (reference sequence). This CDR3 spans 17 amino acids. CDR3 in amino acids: CATAGGVWRDRGYGYTF. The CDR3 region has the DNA TGTGCCACCGCGGGCGGGGTTTGGCGGGACCGGGGCTATGGCTACACCTTC.

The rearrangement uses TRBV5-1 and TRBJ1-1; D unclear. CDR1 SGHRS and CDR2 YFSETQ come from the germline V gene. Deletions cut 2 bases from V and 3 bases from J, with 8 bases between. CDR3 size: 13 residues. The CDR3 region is CASSFGGDTEAFF. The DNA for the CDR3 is TGCGCCAGCAGCTTCGGTGGGGACACTGAAGCTTTCTTT.

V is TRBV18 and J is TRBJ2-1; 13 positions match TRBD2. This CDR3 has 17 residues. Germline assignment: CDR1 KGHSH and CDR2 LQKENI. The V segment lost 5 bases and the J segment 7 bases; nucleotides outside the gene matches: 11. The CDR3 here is CASSMLVTSGRGNEQFF. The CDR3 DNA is TGTGCCAGCTCAATGCTCGTAACTAGCGGGAGGGGTAATGAGCAGTTCTTC.

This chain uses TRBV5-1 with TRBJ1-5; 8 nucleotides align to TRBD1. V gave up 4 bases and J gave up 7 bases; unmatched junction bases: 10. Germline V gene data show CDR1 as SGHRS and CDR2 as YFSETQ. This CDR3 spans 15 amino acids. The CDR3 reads CASSVGAGGGQPQHF. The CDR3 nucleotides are TGCGCCAGCAGCGTAGGAGCAGGGGGCGGACAGCCCCAGCATTTT.